The clone carrying this TCR beta chain was counted only a few times. What it binds is not known. This record belongs to a study of identical twins. Notes on the study in general: In beta out-of-frame sequences, the excess sharing between twins was weaker.

The CDR3 has 15 residues. The germline V gene encodes CDR1 MDHEN and CDR2 SYDVKM. Trimming stripped 5 bases from V and 6 bases from J, with 18 bases between. TCRdb redid the calling of the 5' RACE reads with MiXCR, one entry per CDR3 protein. The sample shows roughly 490,000 distinct CDR3 sequences, over 11% of them seen only once. Another study also made use of these data, one on yellow fever vaccine responses in identical twins. Per that study: Twins reportedly mounted vaccine T cell responses that seemed partly convergent, partly personalized.

The TCR comes from a woman aged 18-29 years in good health. The sequenced material came from CD4+ T cells sorted from blood. The chain uses TRBV28 and TRBJ2-3, with D perhaps being TRBD1 or TRBD2 (5 bases each). The CDR3 coding sequence is TGTGCCAGCAGTCCCGGACTCCTAAAGGGGGATACGCAGTATTTT. This encodes CASSPGLLKGDTQYF.